This entry lists 22 T cell receptor beta chains sequenced from one sample in a study of Graves' ophthalmopathy and Graves' hyperthyroidism. The authors amplified TCR beta CDR3 regions, and they did so from RNA transcripts for repertoire sequencing. Second-round multiplex PCR followed a first-round RT-PCR using HTBI primers. TCRdb ran MiXCR on the multiplex PCR reads and lists one entry per CDR3 protein. The sample holds approximately 1.2 million distinct CDR3 sequences, less than 45% seen once. Sequencing was done on a sample of peripheral blood or thyroid tissue (not recorded which). These receptors were obtained from an adult man with Graves' hyperthyroidism.

This clonotype was picked up a small number of times. J is TRBJ1-5 and V is TRBV6-5, with no clear D. In germline, CDR1 is MNHEY, CDR2 SVGAGI. The CDR3 loop spans 15 amino acids. V lost 6 bases, J lost 1 base, and 13 bases lay in between. The CDR3: CASSPVLGSNQPQHF. CDR3 DNA sequence: TGTGCCAGCAGCCCCGTCTTGGGAAGCAATCAGCCCCAGCATTTT.

On this clonotype itself: A much larger clone lies a single base off, so this may be a read error. The chain couples TRBV20-1 to TRBJ1-2, with D unresolved. CDR1 and CDR2 from the germline V gene are DFQATT and SNEGSKA (reference sequence). Trimming took 6 bases from V and 8 from J, leaving 13 bases between them. The CDR3 loop spans 11 amino acids. CDR3 protein: CSATLRSGYTF. DNA of the CDR3: TGCAGTGCGACCTTACGTTCGGGCTACACCTTC.

As DNA, the CDR3 is TGTGCCATCAGTGTGATGGGATCCGAGACTAGCAAGCAGTACTTC. It codes for CAISVMGSETSKQYF. The gene calls are TRBV10-3 and TRBJ2-7; 7 bases map to TRBD2. The germline CDR1 and CDR2 sequences are ENHRY and SYGVKD. The CDR3 is 15 residues long. Trimming removed 4 bases from V and 8 bases from J; junction bases left unmatched: 14.

This clonotype was counted many times. The V and J genes are TRBV2 and TRBJ1-5; D not resolved. The CDR3 is 14 amino acids. Trimming shortened V by 5 bases and J by 3 bases, and 11 bases separated the two germline ends. Germline CDR1 reads SNHLY; CDR2 reads FYNNEI. In nucleotides, the CDR3 is TGTGCCAGCAGTAAATACGGAGACAATCAGCCCCAGCATTTT. Protein product: CASSKYGDNQPQHF.

This clonotype has a handful of counts. This chain joins TRBV5-6 and TRBJ2-7; 10 nucleotides line up with TRBD2. CDR1 SGHDT and CDR2 YYEEEE come from the germline V gene. This CDR3 is 15 amino acids long. V shed 6 bases and J 1 base; nucleotides not matched to a gene: 7. CDR3 DNA sequence: TGTGCCAGCAACTTTACACTAGCGGGATCCTACGAGCAGTACTTC. It encodes CASNFTLAGSYEQYF.

Regarding this clonotype: One junction end does not reproduce the germline sequence, and a read error may be involved. V gene TRBV10-3 combines with J gene TRBJ2-5; TRBD2 agrees at 8 bases. In germline, CDR1 is ENHRY, CDR2 SYGVKD. This CDR3 is built from 13 residues. As DNA, the CDR3 is TGTGCCATCAGTGAGTCGAGGGCCGGGGGGGCCTGGTTC. Protein sequence: CAISESRAGGAWF.

V is TRBV25-1 and J is TRBJ2-1; D may match TRBD1 or TRBD2 (5 bases each). Trimming took 6 bases from V and 9 from J, leaving 12 bases between them. The CDR3 runs 12 residues. Germline V gene sequence: CDR1 MGHDK, CDR2 SYGVNS. CDR3 nucleotides: TGTGCCAGCAGACACGTGGGGGTTGAGCAGTTCTTC. This codes for CASRHVGVEQFF.

V and J are TRBV29-1 and TRBJ2-7; the match to TRBD2 covers 11 bases. Looked up from germline, CDR1 is SQVTM and CDR2 is ANQGSEA. The CDR3 consists of 16 residues. After removal of 6 bases from V and 0 bases from J, the junction contained 10 bases not matched to a gene. The CDR3 DNA reads TGCAGCGTCGGAGGACTAGCGGGTATTTTCTCCTACGAGCAGTACTTC. Its translation is CSVGGLAGIFSYEQYF.

V usage is TRBV29-1 and J usage is TRBJ2-3, with 12 bases lining up with TRBD1. The CDR3 has 15 residues. Germline V lookup: CDR1 SQVTM, CDR2 ANQGSEA. J gave up 3 bases and V 7 bases, and 8 bases lay outside the gene matches. The CDR3 nucleotides read TGCAGCGCTACCGGGACAGGGGGCACAACAGATACGCAGTATTTT. Protein product: CSATGTGGTTDTQYF.

The chain combines TRBV9 with TRBJ2-6; perhaps D is TRBD1 or TRBD2 (5 bases each). The CDR3 is 16 amino acids. Per germline, CDR1 SGDLS and CDR2 YYNGEE. V dropped 6 bases and J dropped 2 bases, with 15 bases sitting between them. CDR3 bases: TGTGCCAGCACGTCAGGGAGTAGTACTGGGGCCAACGTCCTGACTTTC. Its protein is CASTSGSSTGANVLTF.

In its sample, this clonotype was seen a few times. The rearrangement uses TRBV6-2 or TRBV6-3 and TRBJ2-7; no reliable D call. CDR1 and CDR2 (germline): MNHEY, SVGEGT. This CDR3 comprises 11 residues. Trimming stripped 1 base from V and 8 bases from J, with 6 bases between. The CDR3 reads CASSYYFQQYF. In DNA, the CDR3 is TGTGCCAGCAGTTACTACTTCCAGCAGTACTTC.

This clonotype was counted many times. J is TRBJ2-7 and V is TRBV10-1; TRBD2 matches at 7 bases. The germline gives CDR1 WNHNN, CDR2 SYGVQD (reference sequence). This CDR3 has 14 residues. V shed 0 bases, J shed 7 bases, and the junction held 6 bases outside the gene matches. CDR3 loop: CASSESWTRGEQYF. CDR3 DNA: TGCGCCAGCAGTGAGTCATGGACTAGGGGAGAGCAGTACTTC.

This chain links TRBV24-1 with TRBJ1-2; D is unclear. Germline values: CDR1 KGHDR, CDR2 SFDVKD. V lost 5 bases, J lost 7 bases, and 1 base lay in between. The CDR3 runs 9 residues. The CDR3, as DNA: TGTGCCACCAGTGGTGGCTACACCTTC. As protein: CATSGGYTF.

This clonotype came up many times. The V and J genes are TRBV24-1 and TRBJ2-2; 7 bases are a match to TRBD2. CDR1 is KGHDR and CDR2 is SFDVKD in the germline V gene. The CDR3 runs to 15 residues. With V trimmed by 7 bases and J by 5 bases, 9 bases remained unmatched. The CDR3 loop is CATSGLAEQTGELFF. The CDR3 DNA sequence: TGTGCCACCAGCGGTCTAGCGGAACAGACCGGGGAGCTGTTTTTT.

This clonotype occurred many times. The rearrangement joins TRBV2 to TRBJ1-5; weak D call: TRBD1 (5 bases). The V gene lost 6 bases and the J gene lost 5 bases, with 11 bases spanning the gap. The CDR3 sequence is 13 residues long. The germline gives CDR1 SNHLY, CDR2 FYNNEI. The CDR3 bases are TGTGCCAGCAGGTGGCAGGGCGATCAGCCCCAGCATTTT. Its translation: CASRWQGDQPQHF.

This clonotype occurred a few times. The rearrangement joins TRBV20-1 to TRBJ1-1; a possible D gene is TRBD1 (6 bases). Germline values: CDR1 DFQATT, CDR2 SNEGSKA (reference sequence). The CDR3 is made up of 14 amino acids. The ends were cut back, 0 bases at V and 4 bases at J, with 12 bases in the middle. The CDR3 DNA sequence: TGCAGTGCTAGAGACCTCACAGGGACCACTGAAGCTTTCTTT. Encoded protein: CSARDLTGTTEAFF.

Only a few counts were recorded for this clonotype. The genes are TRBV25-1 and TRBJ1-6; D uncertain. The CDR3 totals 20 residues. Germline CDR1 MGHDK, CDR2 SYGVNS. V lost 2 bases and J 4 bases, leaving 24 bases between the germline ends. This CDR3 reads CASSEVTWTQKSDYNSPLHF. In DNA, the CDR3 is TGTGCCAGCAGTGAAGTGACGTGGACTCAAAAGTCGGATTATAATTCACCCCTCCACTTT.

This clonotype was seen repeatedly, ten times or more. The junction does not match germline at one end; this may be a read error. V usage is TRBV19 and J usage is TRBJ1-5; no clear D. Germline CDR1 LNHDA, CDR2 SQIVND (reference sequence). The CDR3 is made up of 13 amino acids. The CDR3 coding sequence is TGTGCCAGTAGTATTCCGGGATATCAGACCCAGCATTTT. Translated, it gives CASSIPGYQTQHF.

CDR3 bases: TGTGCCAGCAGCCCTGGGGGGTCGGCCTACGAGCAGTACTTC. Encoded protein: CASSPGGSAYEQYF. This chain joins TRBV9 and TRBJ2-7; maybe TRBD2 (6 bases). The germline V gene encodes CDR1 SGDLS and CDR2 YYNGEE. V lost 4 bases to trimming and J lost 2 bases, with 13 bases between them. There are 14 residues in the CDR3.

This clonotype showed up just a few times. V gene TRBV7-2 combines with J gene TRBJ1-2; tentatively, D is TRBD1 (5 bases). CDR1 and CDR2 from the germline V gene are SGHTA and FQGNSA. Trimming pared 5 bases from V and 0 bases from J, leaving 19 bases between. The CDR3 length is 17 residues. The CDR3 bases are TGTGCCAGCAGCCAAGATCCGTCAGGAGGGGCTAACTATGGCTACACCTTC. It encodes CASSQDPSGGANYGYTF. Full variable domain (remainder filled in from reference TRBV7-2 and TRBJ1-2): GAGVSQSPSNKVTEKGKDVELRCDPISGHTALYWYRQSLGQGLEFLIYFQGNSAPDKSGLPSDRFSAERTGGSVSTLTIQRTQQEDSAVYLCASSQDPSGGANYGYTFGSGTRLTVV.

This clonotype was recorded many times. The V and J genes are TRBV2 and TRBJ2-7; tentatively, D is TRBD1 (7 bases). Germline assignment: CDR1 SNHLY and CDR2 FYNNEI. CDR3 length: 18 residues. Trimming shortened V by 2 bases and J by 2 bases, and 22 bases separated the two germline ends. As DNA, the CDR3 is TGTGCCAGCAGTGAATTCCTGAGTGGGCAGGGGGGACCCTACGAGCAGTACTTC. Translation gives CASSEFLSGQGGPYEQYF.

Remarks on this clonotype: Possible read error: a much larger clone is one base away. V and J are TRBV9 and TRBJ2-7; D is perhaps TRBD1 (6 bases). Per the germline V gene, CDR1 is SGDLS and CDR2 is YYNGEE. The CDR3 is 13 residues long. The germline V and J ends were trimmed by 3 bases and 3 bases, with 10 bases remaining between them. Here the CDR3 DNA reads TGTGCCAGCAGCGCAGGGGCTAACTACGAGCAGTACTTC. It specifies CASSAGANYEQYF.